The 6 T cell receptor beta chains below come from one sample, sequenced in a study of T cells in localized non-small cell lung cancer. Clones were read by immunoSEQ multiplex PCR, and TCRdb kept only the in-frame ones, dropping some. Of approximately 30,000 clones in the sample, approximately 81% were seen once. Sequenced here: peripheral blood, sampled before any cancer treatment. The receptors shown here come from a male donor at least 60 years old with stage II squamous cell lung carcinoma.

This clone was found a few times. This chain joins TRBV2 and TRBJ2-3; D remains ambiguous. The CDR3 length is 14 residues. V was clipped by 4 bases and J by 1 base, with 9 bases between them. Germline V lookup: CDR1 SNHLY, CDR2 FYNNEI. The DNA of the CDR3 is TGTGCCAGCAGTGCGTGGGTGCGCACAGATACGCAGTATTTT. It codes for CASSAWVRTDTQYF. The variable domain in full, completed from reference TRBV2 and TRBJ2-3, reads EPEVTQTPSHQVTQMGQEVILRCVPISNHLYFYWYRQILGQKVEFLVSFYNNEISEKSEIFDDQFSVERPDGSNFTLKIRSTKLEDSAMYFCASSAWVRTDTQYFGPGTRLTVL.

The chain carries TRBV10-3 and TRBJ2-1, with 7 bases that match TRBD2. Germline-derived CDR1 and CDR2 are ENHRY and SYGVKD. The CDR3 runs to 15 residues. The trim removed 6 bases at V and 0 bases at J, leaving 5 bases unmatched. In nucleotides, the CDR3 is TGTGCCATCAGCCCTAGCGGCAGCTCCTACAATGAGCAGTTCTTC. The encoded protein is CAISPSGSSYNEQFF.

The chain uses TRBV29-1 and TRBJ2-7; D possibly corresponds to TRBD2 (7 bases). This CDR3 is 13 amino acids long. Trimming cost V 3 bases and J 3 bases, with 12 bases left between them. Germline V gives CDR1 SQVTM, CDR2 ANQGSEA. CDR3 protein: CSVEGGADYEQYF. The CDR3 DNA sequence: TGCAGCGTTGAGGGGGGGGCCGACTACGAGCAGTACTTC.

This chain joins TRBV27 and TRBJ1-4, with D uncertain. CDR3 size: 14 residues. CDR1 is MNHEY and CDR2 is SMNVEV in the germline V gene (reference sequence). Trimming shortened V by 5 bases and J by 8 bases, and 15 bases separated the two germline ends. The CDR3 nucleotides are TGTGCCAGCAGTCAACGGGGAACGAACGAAAAACTGTTTTTT. The encoded protein is CASSQRGTNEKLFF.

V usage is TRBV5-1 and J usage is TRBJ2-1, with 7 bases identical to TRBD1. Trimming took 7 bases from V and 9 from J; bases not matched to a gene: 13. Germline CDR1 SGHRS, CDR2 YFSETQ. The CDR3 runs 14 residues. CDR3: CASHGSGTALEQFF. The CDR3 DNA reads TGCGCCAGCCATGGGAGTGGGACAGCCCTTGAGCAGTTCTTC.

This clone was detected only a few times. This chain joins TRBV28 and TRBJ1-2; D unclear. Trimming removed 2 bases at V and 10 bases at J, with 11 bases between. CDR3 size: 12 residues. Looked up from germline, CDR1 is MDHEN and CDR2 is SYDVKM. CDR3 loop: CASSLLLSPYTF. The CDR3 bases are TGTGCCAGCAGTTTACTTTTGAGCCCCTACACCTTC.